The T cell receptor beta chain under discussion was sequenced for a study of cytomegalovirus exposure and HLA in healthy donors. As regards this clone: The antigen is undetermined.

This PCR relied on a set of 60 Vbeta primers and 13 Jbeta primers. The assay was immunoSEQ multiplex PCR, and TCRdb's table has in-frame clones only and misses some. This repertoire shows 150,000 to 200,000 clones, roughly 75% found once; its top ten account for 1.5% to 2%. Study-wide results and caveats: When the data were analyzed later, several of the most significant clusters appeared to be linked to common viral pathogens. Rare TCR sequences dominated, though some public TCRs recurred in many donors. It is likely that the observed cluster of highly shared sequence variants was a sequencing artifact. According to reports, the classifier identified cytomegalovirus status with high specificity and sensitivity.

The sequencing sample was made of PBMCs. The receptor was isolated from a woman in her 30s in good health and CMV-seronegative.

In nucleotides, the CDR3 is TGTGCCAGCAGTGAATCGGTTTACACTGAAGCTTTCTTT. As protein: CASSESVYTEAFF. This chain links TRBV25-1 with TRBJ1-1, with D hard to call. Trimming took off 1 base at V and 3 bases at J, with 6 bases between the two ends. CDR1 is MGHDK and CDR2 is SYGVNS in the germline V gene. The CDR3 runs to 13 residues.